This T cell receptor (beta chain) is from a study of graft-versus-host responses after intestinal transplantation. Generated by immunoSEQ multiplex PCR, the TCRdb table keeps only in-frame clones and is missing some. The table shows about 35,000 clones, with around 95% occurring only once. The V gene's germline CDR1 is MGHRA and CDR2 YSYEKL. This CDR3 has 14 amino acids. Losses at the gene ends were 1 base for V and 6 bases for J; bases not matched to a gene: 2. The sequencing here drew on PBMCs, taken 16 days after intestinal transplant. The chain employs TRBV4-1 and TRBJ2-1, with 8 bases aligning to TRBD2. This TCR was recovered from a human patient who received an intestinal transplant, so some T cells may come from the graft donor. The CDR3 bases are TGCGCCAGCAGCCAAGGGGCGGGGGGCAATGAGCAGTTCTTC. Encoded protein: CASSQGAGGNEQFF.